The clone carrying this T cell receptor (beta chain) was observed a few times. These data belong to a study of blood T cell repertoires in COVID-19. As for the study in general: Specimens from acute and convalescent COVID-19 originated in the United States, Italy and Spain.

In the source study's methods: Estimation of nucleated cell counts was performed using reference gene primer amplification. Assay: immunoSEQ multiplex PCR; the TCRdb copy retains only in-frame clones and omits some. V, J and clone size reflect that table, while D and trimming were determined from the DNA. The data contain 130,000 to 150,000 clones, 85% of them singletons. The TCR was taken from a human donor with acute or convalescent COVID-19. The donor label of this sample is uncertain. Sequencing was performed on peripheral blood.

DNA of the CDR3: TGTGCCAGCAGTGAACTCCCAGGGCTCGACCAGTATGGCTACACCTTC. It yields the protein CASSELPGLDQYGYTF. The chain couples TRBV2 to TRBJ1-2, with D possibly being TRBD1 (5 bases). The CDR3 sequence is 16 residues long. Trimming stripped 2 bases from V and 5 bases from J, with 18 bases between. Germline V lookup: CDR1 SNHLY, CDR2 FYNNEI. Full variable domain (missing parts from reference TRBV2 and TRBJ1-2): EPEVTQTPSHQVTQMGQEVILRCVPISNHLYFYWYRQILGQKVEFLVSFYNNEISEKSEIFDDQFSVERPDGSNFTLKIRSTKLEDSAMYFCASSELPGLDQYGYTFGSGTRLTVV.